This T cell receptor beta chain was observed in a study of cytomegalovirus exposure and HLA in healthy donors. PCR was performed using 60 Vbeta and 13 Jbeta primers. Source study methods: Approximately 12 million of tens of millions of unique TCR beta chains were shared, per a later count. TCRdb's table, derived via immunoSEQ multiplex PCR, lists solely in-frame clones and lacks some. D and trimming come from the DNA, and the V and J calls and clone size come from that table. The sample lists around 160,000 clones, roughly 80% seen once, with over 4% in the top ten. This CDR3 has 15 residues. V lost 4 bases and J lost 5; bases outside the gene matches: 11. The germline gives CDR1 SGHNT, CDR2 YENEEA.

The source is a male donor in good health and CMV-seronegative. The sequenced sample consisted of PBMCs. The chain uses TRBV11-3 and TRBJ2-7, with 7 bases lining up with TRBD2. The CDR3 nucleotides read TGTGCCAGCAGCTCTCGTGGAGGGAGGGCCGACGAGCAGTACTTC. It is translated as CASSSRGGRADEQYF.